The 4 T cell receptor beta chains reported below all come from one sample, sequenced in a study of shared clonotypes between healthy human individuals. Naive CD8 cells, CD45RO-negative and positively selected for CCR7, excluded terminally differentiated effector memory CD45RA+ cells. Assay used: immunoSEQ multiplex PCR; TCRdb lists only in-frame clones, some missing. The sample lists a few million clones, approximately 92% occurring once. Material for sequencing was naive CD8+ T cells from PBMCs. These receptors came from a man aged 18-30 years in good health. Some clones in this sample may be carry-over from other donors' samples.

Note on this clone: Other DNA variants within this sample encode the same CDR3. The chain links TRBV28 to TRBJ1-6; 8 nucleotides agree with TRBD1. Germline V gene lookup returns CDR1 MDHEN and CDR2 SYDVKM. After removal of 9 bases from V and 18 bases from J, the junction contained 19 bases not matched to a gene. This CDR3 region has 14 residues. CDR3 protein: CASSADRGAAQGHF. DNA of the CDR3: TGTGCCAGTAGTGCCGACAGGGGCGCCGCACAAGGCCACTTT.

This rearrangement joins TRBV29-1 to TRBJ2-7, with 8 bases aligning to TRBD1. The trim removed 4 bases at V and 2 bases at J, leaving 13 bases unmatched. This CDR3 region has 16 residues. CDR1 SQVTM and CDR2 ANQGSEA come from the germline V gene. CDR3 bases: TGCAGCGTTGGACACCTCCGGGACAGGAGCACCTACGAGCAGTACTTC. This gives the protein CSVGHLRDRSTYEQYF.

This chain joins TRBV5-8 and TRBJ1-2; 7 bases align to TRBD1. Germline CDR1 reads SGHTS; CDR2 reads YDEGEE. Trimming took 4 bases from V and 4 from J; bases not matched to a gene: 7. The length of the CDR3 is 14 residues. The CDR3 loop reads CASSPGQSLYGYTF. Written as DNA, the CDR3 is TGTGCCAGCAGCCCGGGACAGAGTCTCTATGGCTACACCTTC.

This chain uses TRBV7-9 with TRBJ2-1, with 7 bases fitting TRBD1. The length of the CDR3 is 17 residues. Germline lookup yields CDR1 SEHNR and CDR2 FQNEAQ (reference sequence). Unmatched junction bases numbered 14, after V lost 3 bases and J lost 6 bases. The CDR3 DNA follows: TGTGCCAGCAGCTTCTCTAGGGACAGTACAGGGATCAATGAGCAGTTCTTC. It translates to CASSFSRDSTGINEQFF. Full variable domain (missing parts from reference TRBV7-9 and TRBJ2-1): DTGVSQNPRHKITKRGQNVTFRCDPISEHNRLYWYRQTLGQGPEFLTYFQNEAQLEKSRLLSDRFSAERPKGSFSTLEIQRTEQGDSAMYLCASSFSRDSTGINEQFFGPGTRLTVL.